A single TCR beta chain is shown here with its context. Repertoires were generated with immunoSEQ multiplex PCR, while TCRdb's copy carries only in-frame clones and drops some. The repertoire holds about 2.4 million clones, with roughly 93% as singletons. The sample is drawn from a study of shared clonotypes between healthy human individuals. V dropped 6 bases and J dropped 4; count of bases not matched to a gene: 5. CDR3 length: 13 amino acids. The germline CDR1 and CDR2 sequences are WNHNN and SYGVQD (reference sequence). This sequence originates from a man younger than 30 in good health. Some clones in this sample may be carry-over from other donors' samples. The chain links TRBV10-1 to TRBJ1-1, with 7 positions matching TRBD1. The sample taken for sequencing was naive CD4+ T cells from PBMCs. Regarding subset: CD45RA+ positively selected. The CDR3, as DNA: TGCGCCAGCAGCCGTCAGGGGGGCACTGAAGCTTTCTTT. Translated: CASSRQGGTEAFF.